The 21 T cell receptor beta chains below were found in one sample sequenced in a study of shared clonotypes between healthy human individuals. Produced via immunoSEQ multiplex PCR; TCRdb's table is partial and in-frame only. This sample yields some 380,000 clones, of which approximately 96% are seen a single time; about 0.32% belongs to the top ten. The sequenced sample consisted of memory CD8+ T cells sorted from blood. The subset here: CD45RO+ cells pooled with CCR7-negative TemRA cells. The receptors derive from a man younger than 45 in good health.

The rearrangement links TRBV29-1 to TRBJ2-1, with 11 positions matching TRBD2. V dropped 6 bases and J dropped 7; count of bases not matched to a gene: 8. This CDR3 comprises 14 residues. Germline assignment: CDR1 SQVTM and CDR2 ANQGSEA. The CDR3: CSVGSGRAGNEQFF. The CDR3 nucleotides are TGCAGCGTAGGTAGCGGGAGGGCCGGGAATGAGCAGTTCTTC.

A single count supports this clone. The V gene is TRBV29-1, the J gene TRBJ1-5; 9 nucleotides agree with TRBD1. This CDR3 contains 13 residues. Germline trimming cut 6 bases from V and 3 bases from J; bases unmatched to any gene: 3. The germline CDR1 and CDR2 sequences are SQVTM and ANQGSEA. The CDR3 DNA sequence: TGCAGCGTGACAGGGGGAACCAATCAGCCCCAGCATTTT. It encodes CSVTGGTNQPQHF.

The rearrangement links TRBV15 to TRBJ2-5; TRBD2 is a possible D gene (5 bases). Per germline, CDR1 LNHNV and CDR2 YYDKDF (reference sequence). V was clipped by 1 base and J by 1 base, with 10 bases between them. The CDR3 loop spans 15 amino acids. DNA of the CDR3: TGTGCCACCAGCAGAGCCAGGAGGACCCAAGAGACCCAGTACTTC. Translation: CATSRARRTQETQYF.

The chain combines TRBV5-1 with TRBJ2-1; TRBD2 matches at 7 bases. The V and J ends lost 1 base and 3 bases, in that order; junction bases with no gene match: 13. The CDR3 is made up of 18 amino acids. Germline CDR1 reads SGHRS; CDR2 reads YFSETQ. The CDR3, as DNA: TGCGCCAGCAGCTTGACAGCGGGACCCATCACGGGCTACAATGAGCAGTTCTTC. It encodes CASSLTAGPITGYNEQFF.

V usage is TRBV7-3 and J usage is TRBJ1-4; TRBD1 might be the D (6 bases). CDR1 is SGHTA and CDR2 is FQGTGA in the germline V gene. The CDR3 is 16 residues long. Trimming removed 0 bases at V and 7 bases at J, with 15 bases between. Here the CDR3 reads CASSLTCGGHGEKLFF. The CDR3 region has the DNA TGTGCCAGCAGCTTAACTTGCGGGGGCCATGGTGAAAAACTGTTTTTT.

This clone was counted a single time. V is TRBV10-3 and J is TRBJ1-6; D possibly corresponds to TRBD1 (6 bases). V was shortened by 4 bases and J by 7 bases, with 8 bases between the two germline ends. Germline V CDR1 and CDR2: ENHRY, SYGVKD. This CDR3 is built from 13 residues. The CDR3 spells CAISGQENSPLHF. The CDR3 DNA is TGTGCCATCAGTGGACAGGAAAATTCACCCCTCCACTTT.

The V and J genes are TRBV15 and TRBJ2-7; 13 bases match TRBD2. After removal of 1 base from V and 2 bases from J, the junction contained 8 bases not matched to a gene. The CDR3 contains 18 residues. Germline loops: CDR1 LNHNV, CDR2 YYDKDF (reference sequence). The CDR3 nucleotides are TGTGCCACCAGCAGAGGGACTAGCGGGAGAGAGGACCCCTACGAGCAGTACTTC. It translates to CATSRGTSGREDPYEQYF.

The chain carries TRBV29-1 and TRBJ2-1, with TRBD2 as a possible D gene (6 bases). Germline CDR1 and CDR2: SQVTM and ANQGSEA. The CDR3 runs 14 residues. V was cut by 3 bases and J by 4 bases, with 13 bases left in between. CDR3 loop: CSVDLAEKYNEQFF. DNA of the CDR3: TGCAGCGTTGACTTAGCGGAGAAATACAATGAGCAGTTCTTC.

J is TRBJ2-5 and V is TRBV4-2; no reliable D call. The germline V gene encodes CDR1 LGHNA and CDR2 YNFKEQ. V was trimmed by 0 bases and J by 3 bases, leaving 14 bases between them. This CDR3 has 16 residues. CDR3 sequence: CASSQDLNRKEETQYF. The CDR3 DNA is TGTGCCAGCAGCCAAGATCTAAATAGGAAAGAAGAGACCCAGTACTTC.

The CDR3 here is CASRYTSGRPSYNEQFF. The DNA for the CDR3 is TGCGCCAGCAGGTATACTAGCGGGAGGCCCTCTTACAATGAGCAGTTCTTC. The V and J genes are TRBV5-1 and TRBJ2-1; TRBD2 aligns across 12 bases. The germline V gene has CDR1 SGHRS and CDR2 YFSETQ. This CDR3 has 17 amino acids. J was trimmed by 4 bases and V by 5 bases; bases with no gene match: 10.

This chain connects TRBV4-1 to TRBJ1-2, with unresolved D. V lost 1 base to trimming and J lost 5 bases, with 14 bases between them. The CDR3 has 15 amino acids. Germline V lookup: CDR1 MGHRA, CDR2 YSYEKL. DNA of the CDR3: TGCGCCAGCAGCCAAGCAGGATCCACGAAGTATGGCTACACCTTC. It codes for CASSQAGSTKYGYTF.

The CDR3 sequence is CASRGPKLTGTIANTGELFF. CDR3 in DNA: TGTGCCAGCAGAGGCCCGAAATTGACCGGGACAATCGCGAACACCGGGGAGCTGTTTTTT. The genes are TRBV2 and TRBJ2-2, with D possibly TRBD1 on 6 matching bases. CDR1 and CDR2 from the germline V gene are SNHLY and FYNNEI. The CDR3 has 20 amino acids. The V end was cut by 6 bases, the J end by 0 bases, with 26 bases between.

This chain connects TRBV4-1 to TRBJ2-3; 10 nucleotides agree with TRBD2. Germline V CDR1 and CDR2: MGHRA, YSYEKL. The CDR3 sequence is 17 residues long. The ends lost 0 bases at V and 8 bases at J; junction bases unmatched: 11. This CDR3 reads CASSQEWVSGRSGTQYF. The CDR3 DNA reads as TGCGCCAGCAGCCAAGAATGGGTTAGCGGGAGGTCTGGTACGCAGTATTTT.

V and J are TRBV10-3 and TRBJ2-7; 12 bases align to TRBD2. Trimming at V came to 4 bases and at J to 2 bases, leaving 6 bases not matched to a gene. Germline CDR1 is ENHRY and CDR2 is SYGVKD. This CDR3 is 16 amino acids long. CDR3 amino acids: CAISVFSSGRAYEQYF. CDR3 sequence (DNA): TGTGCCATCAGTGTTTTTTCTAGCGGGAGGGCCTACGAGCAGTACTTC.

This rearrangement joins TRBV7-9 to TRBJ2-1; 7 bases agree with TRBD1. Germline V gene lookup returns CDR1 SEHNR and CDR2 FQNEAQ (reference sequence). Losses at the gene ends were 5 bases for V and 4 bases for J; bases not matched to a gene: 8. There are 15 residues in the CDR3. The CDR3 DNA sequence: TGTGCCAGCAGCACCACCGGGACAGTATACAATGAGCAGTTCTTC. Encoded protein: CASSTTGTVYNEQFF.

This chain uses TRBV6-5 with TRBJ1-3, with D possibly TRBD1 on 5 matching bases. The CDR3 is 14 residues long. Germline CDR1 reads MNHEY; CDR2 reads SVGAGI. V lost 9 bases and J 0 bases, leaving 12 bases between the germline ends. The CDR3 is CASKPGPSGNTIYF. The CDR3 DNA reads TGTGCCAGTAAACCGGGGCCCTCTGGAAACACCATATATTTT.

This chain connects TRBV30 to TRBJ2-1; 12 bases match TRBD2. The germline CDR1 and CDR2 sequences are GTSNPN and SVGIG (reference sequence). CDR3 length: 13 residues. J lost 8 bases, V lost 5 bases, and 4 bases had no gene match. As DNA, the CDR3 is TGTGCCTGGGAGGGACTAGCGGGCGATGAGCAGTTCTTC. Translated: CAWEGLAGDEQFF.

V usage is TRBV29-1 and J usage is TRBJ2-3; 10 bases are a match to TRBD2. The CDR3 length is 15 residues. J lost 3 bases, V lost 6 bases, and 9 bases had no gene match. Germline assignment: CDR1 SQVTM and CDR2 ANQGSEA. The CDR3 DNA is TGCAGCGTGGTGGCTAGCGGGAGTAGAACAGATACGCAGTATTTT. Its translation: CSVVASGSRTDTQYF.

The chain joins TRBV30 to TRBJ1-2; D is perhaps TRBD1 (6 bases). Germline V gene sequence: CDR1 GTSNPN, CDR2 SVGIG (reference sequence). V shed 0 bases and J shed 4 bases, with 12 bases lying between them. The CDR3 extends over 14 amino acids. CDR3 sequence (DNA): TGTGCCTGGAGTGTACTTGGGACATTCTATGGCTACACCTTC. Amino acids: CAWSVLGTFYGYTF. Using reference TRBV30 and TRBJ1-2 for the parts outside the CDR3, the full variable domain is SQTIHQWPATLVQPVGSPLSLECTVEGTSNPNLYWYRQAAGRGLQLLFYSVGIGQISSEVPQNLSASRPQDRQFILSSKKLLLSDSGFYLCAWSVLGTFYGYTFGSGTRLTVV.

The chain recombines TRBV28 with TRBJ2-7, with D uncertain. The germline V and J ends were trimmed by 5 bases and 1 base, with 30 bases remaining between them. CDR1 and CDR2 (germline): MDHEN, SYDVKM. This CDR3 is 20 amino acids long. The CDR3 is CASSLSFGDTHLVASYEQYF. In nucleotides, the CDR3 is TGTGCCAGCAGTCTCTCTTTCGGAGACACACACCTCGTTGCATCCTACGAGCAGTACTTC.

Remarks on this clone: Other nucleotide sequences in the sample specify the same CDR3. CDR3 nucleotide sequence: TGTGCCTGGAGTGTAGGTACCTACGAGCAGTACTTC. Residues: CAWSVGTYEQYF. The gene calls are TRBV30 and TRBJ2-7; no firm D call. The germline V gene has CDR1 GTSNPN and CDR2 SVGIG (reference sequence). The CDR3 covers 12 residues. The ends were cut back, 0 bases at V and 2 bases at J, with 5 bases in the middle.